The 9 T cell receptor beta chains listed next were all sequenced from one sample in a study of blood T cell repertoires in COVID-19 (dated by TCRdb to about 2020). Library construction relied on the immunoSEQ multiplex PCR assay. TCRdb re-hosts the immuneACCESS table, in-frame sequences only. Its copies lack some clones; in the studies checked, an unresolved V gene accounts for under half of them, and the cause for the rest is not known. The sample table records fewer than 300,000 clones; roughly 79% of these occur just once. The biggest ten clones account for roughly 2.9% of the sample. The sample was peripheral blood. The receptors shown here come from an older woman with active or convalescent COVID-19.

This clone appeared once. The V gene is TRBV6-5, the J gene TRBJ2-1, with 8 nucleotides matching TRBD2. The CDR3 is made up of 16 amino acids. The germline V gene has CDR1 MNHEY and CDR2 SVGAGI. Trimming took 2 bases from V and 5 from J; bases not matched to a gene: 8. The DNA for the CDR3 is TGTGCCAGCAGTTACCCCAGCGGGAGACTCGACAATGAGCAGTTCTTC. It specifies CASSYPSGRLDNEQFF.

V usage is TRBV5-1 and J usage is TRBJ2-7, with 10 positions matching TRBD2. J gave up 3 bases and V 4 bases, and 7 bases lay outside the gene matches. The CDR3 is 15 residues long. Germline assignment: CDR1 SGHRS and CDR2 YFSETQ. This CDR3 is CASSVSTSGVYEQYF. The DNA for the CDR3 is TGCGCCAGCAGCGTCTCAACTAGCGGGGTCTACGAGCAGTACTTC. The full variable domain, in which reference TRBV5-1 and TRBJ2-7 provide the parts outside the CDR3, is KAGVTQTPRYLIKTRGQQVTLSCSPISGHRSVSWYQQTPGQGLQFLFEYFSETQRNKGNFPGRFSGRQFSNSRSEMNVSTLELGDSALYLCASSVSTSGVYEQYFGPGTRLTVT.

The chain recombines TRBV7-2 with TRBJ1-2; D is unclear. CDR1 and CDR2 (germline): SGHTA, FQGNSA. CDR3 length equals 13 residues. V was pared by 0 bases and J by 4 bases, with 6 bases between. CDR3 DNA: TGTGCCAGCAGCTTAGCAGACATCTATGGCTACACCTTC. Protein product: CASSLADIYGYTF.

DNA of the CDR3: TGTGCCAGCACAGATCGCCGGGACAGGGCATATACGCAGTATTTT. It specifies CASTDRRDRAYTQYF. The V gene is TRBV28, the J gene TRBJ2-3; the match to TRBD1 covers 9 bases. The CDR3 has 15 amino acids. Germline V CDR1 and CDR2: MDHEN, SYDVKM. Trimming took 7 bases from V and 7 from J; bases not matched to a gene: 12. Full variable domain (missing parts from reference TRBV28 and TRBJ2-3): DVKVTQSSRYLVKRTGEKVFLECVQDMDHENMFWYRQDPGLGLRLIYFSYDVKMKEKGDIPEGYSVSREKKERFSLILESASTNQTSMYLCASTDRRDRAYTQYFGPGTRLTVL.

This chain links TRBV10-2 with TRBJ2-1; the match to TRBD2 covers 11 bases. This CDR3 region has 15 residues. CDR1 and CDR2 from the germline V gene are WSHSY and SAAADI. V lost 6 bases and J lost 3; bases outside the gene matches: 4. Here the CDR3 DNA reads TGCGCCAGCAGCCCTACTAGCGGGGGCTACAATGAGCAGTTCTTC. Its translation: CASSPTSGGYNEQFF.

V gene TRBV10-3 combines with J gene TRBJ2-2, with TRBD2 identical over 14 bases. The length of the CDR3 is 18 residues. V shed 5 bases, J shed 1 base, and the junction held 6 bases outside the gene matches. Germline CDR1 is ENHRY and CDR2 is SYGVKD. CDR3 residues: CAISMLTSGGGNTGELFF. In DNA, the CDR3 is TGTGCCATCAGTATGCTGACTAGCGGGGGGGGGAACACCGGGGAGCTGTTTTTT.

The rearrangement joins TRBV27 to TRBJ2-7, with D maybe TRBD2 (5 bases). The CDR3 contains 14 residues. Trimming stripped 3 bases from V and 2 bases from J, with 11 bases between. Germline assignment: CDR1 MNHEY and CDR2 SMNVEV (reference sequence). The CDR3 spells CASSLAGFTYEQYF. The DNA for the CDR3 is TGTGCCAGCAGTTTGGCGGGCTTCACCTACGAGCAGTACTTC.

This chain joins TRBV14 and TRBJ1-1, with D possibly being TRBD1 (6 bases). The CDR3 consists of 13 residues. V lost 0 bases to trimming and J lost 13 bases, with 15 bases between them. Germline V lookup: CDR1 SGHDN, CDR2 FVKESK. CDR3 sequence reads: CASSQDRGGANFF. The CDR3 nucleotides read TGTGCCAGCAGCCAAGATCGTGGGGGCGCTAATTTCTTT. The complete variable domain, with remaining parts taken from reference TRBV14 and TRBJ1-1, reads EAGVTQFPSHSVIEKGQTVTLRCDPISGHDNLYWYRRVMGKEIKFLLHFVKESKQDESGMPNNRFLAERTGGTYSTLKVQPAELEDSGVYFCASSQDRGGANFFGQGTRLTVV.

V gene TRBV21-1 combines with J gene TRBJ1-5; the tabulated D call, TRBD1, remains unverified against the DNA. TRBV21-1 is noted as a pseudogene. This CDR3 has 20 residues. The CDR3 DNA follows: TGTGCCAGCAACCGAAACCGGGGACAGGGGGCGAATCGGAGCAATCAGCCCCAGCATTTT. Translating it yields CASNRNRGQGANRSNQPQHF.